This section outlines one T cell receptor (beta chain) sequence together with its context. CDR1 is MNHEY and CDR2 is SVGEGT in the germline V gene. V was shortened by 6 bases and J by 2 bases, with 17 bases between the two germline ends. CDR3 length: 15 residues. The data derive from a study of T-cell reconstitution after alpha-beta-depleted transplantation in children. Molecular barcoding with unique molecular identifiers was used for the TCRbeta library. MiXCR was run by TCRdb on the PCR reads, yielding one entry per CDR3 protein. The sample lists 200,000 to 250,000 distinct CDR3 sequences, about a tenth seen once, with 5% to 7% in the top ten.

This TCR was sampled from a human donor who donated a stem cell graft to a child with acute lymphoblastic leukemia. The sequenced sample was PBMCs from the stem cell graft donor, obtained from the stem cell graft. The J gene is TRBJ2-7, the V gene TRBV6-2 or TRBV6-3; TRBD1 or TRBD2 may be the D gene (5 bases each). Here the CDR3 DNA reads TGTGCCAGCAGCTACGCAGGGACCCGAACCTACGAGCAGTACTTC. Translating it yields CASSYAGTRTYEQYF.